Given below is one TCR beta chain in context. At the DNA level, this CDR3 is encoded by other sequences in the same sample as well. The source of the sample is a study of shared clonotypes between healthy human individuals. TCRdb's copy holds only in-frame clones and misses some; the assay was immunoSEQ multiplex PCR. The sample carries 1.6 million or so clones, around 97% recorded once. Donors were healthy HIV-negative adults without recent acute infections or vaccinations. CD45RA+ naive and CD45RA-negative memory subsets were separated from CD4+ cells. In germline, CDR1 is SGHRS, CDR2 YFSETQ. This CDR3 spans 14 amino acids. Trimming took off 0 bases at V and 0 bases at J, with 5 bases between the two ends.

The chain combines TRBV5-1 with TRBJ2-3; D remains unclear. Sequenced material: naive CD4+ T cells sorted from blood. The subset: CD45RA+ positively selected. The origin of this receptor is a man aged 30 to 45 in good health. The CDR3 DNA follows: TGCGCCAGCAGCTTGGGGGGAAGCACAGATACGCAGTATTTT. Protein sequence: CASSLGGSTDTQYF. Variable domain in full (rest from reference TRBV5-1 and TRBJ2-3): KAGVTQTPRYLIKTRGQQVTLSCSPISGHRSVSWYQQTPGQGLQFLFEYFSETQRNKGNFPGRFSGRQFSNSRSEMNVSTLELGDSALYLCASSLGGSTDTQYFGPGTRLTVL.